The 5 T cell receptor beta chains below all came from one sample that was sequenced in a study of cytomegalovirus exposure and HLA in healthy donors. PCR was performed using 60 Vbeta and 13 Jbeta primers. Using immunoSEQ multiplex PCR, the repertoire was profiled, and TCRdb retains in-frame clones only, with some absent. The table has 95,000 or so clones, 65% to 90% seen once. The material sequenced was PBMCs. The receptors were sampled from a woman aged 70-85 years in good health and CMV-seropositive.

As to this clone: A read error may account for a junction end that differs from germline. The chain couples TRBV2 to TRBJ2-3; D perhaps matches TRBD1 (7 bases). The CDR3 runs to 17 residues. In germline, CDR1 is SNHLY, CDR2 FYNNEI. The CDR3: CASGPRPAGQNTDTQCF. The CDR3 DNA follows: TGTGCCAGCGGCCCCCGCCCTGCGGGACAGAACACAGATACGCAGTGTTTT.

This chain uses TRBV11-3 with TRBJ2-3; unclear D gene. V was trimmed by 5 bases and J by 6 bases, leaving 15 bases between them. The germline V gene has CDR1 SGHNT and CDR2 YENEEA. This CDR3 region has 14 residues. The CDR3 reads CASSPSVGVDTQYF. CDR3 bases: TGTGCCAGCAGCCCATCCGTAGGAGTGGATACGCAGTATTTT.

The table lists this clone with a count of one. The gene calls are TRBV4-2 and TRBJ2-7; possibly TRBD1 for D (5 bases). The CDR3 has 15 residues. V gave up 4 bases and J gave up 1 base, with 14 bases separating them. In germline, CDR1 is LGHNA, CDR2 YNFKEQ. CDR3 nucleotide sequence: TGTGCCAGCAGCCGTAGTGGGGCAGAATCCTACGAGCAGTACTTC. Its translation: CASSRSGAESYEQYF.

The rearrangement joins TRBV27 to TRBJ1-2; tentative D call: TRBD1 (6 bases). Trimming took off 2 bases at V and 0 bases at J, with 19 bases between the two ends. This CDR3 contains 18 residues. CDR1 is MNHEY and CDR2 is SMNVEV in the germline V gene (reference sequence). CDR3 sequence (DNA): TGTGCCAGCAGTTTAAGGCGAGACAGGTGGGGAGCTAACTATGGCTACACCTTC. It specifies CASSLRRDRWGANYGYTF.

The chain recombines TRBV6-4 with TRBJ2-1; 11 bases map to TRBD2. Germline CDR1 MRHNA, CDR2 SNTAGT. The CDR3 runs to 13 residues. The trim removed 6 bases at V and 12 bases at J, leaving 7 bases unmatched. The CDR3 DNA is TGTGCCAGCAGGGATCTAGCGGGAGGAAGGCAGTTCTTC. Its protein product is CASRDLAGGRQFF.